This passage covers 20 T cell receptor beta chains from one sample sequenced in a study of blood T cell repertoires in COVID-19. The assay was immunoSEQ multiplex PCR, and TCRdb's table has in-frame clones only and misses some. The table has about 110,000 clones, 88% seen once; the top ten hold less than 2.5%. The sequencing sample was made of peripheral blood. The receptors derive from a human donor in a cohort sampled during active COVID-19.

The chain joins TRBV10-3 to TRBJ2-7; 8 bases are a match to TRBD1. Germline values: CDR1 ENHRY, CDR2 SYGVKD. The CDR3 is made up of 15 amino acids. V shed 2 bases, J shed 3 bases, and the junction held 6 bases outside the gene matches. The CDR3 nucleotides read TGTGCCATCAGTGAGCCTGGACAGGGAAACTACGAGCAGTACTTC. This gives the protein CAISEPGQGNYEQYF.

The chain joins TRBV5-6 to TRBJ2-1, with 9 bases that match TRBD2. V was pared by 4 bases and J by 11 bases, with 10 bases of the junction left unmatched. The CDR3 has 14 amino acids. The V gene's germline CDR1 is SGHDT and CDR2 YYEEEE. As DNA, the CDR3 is TGTGCCAGCAGCGCGACTAGCGGTCCGGGGAAGCAGTTCTTC. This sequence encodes CASSATSGPGKQFF.

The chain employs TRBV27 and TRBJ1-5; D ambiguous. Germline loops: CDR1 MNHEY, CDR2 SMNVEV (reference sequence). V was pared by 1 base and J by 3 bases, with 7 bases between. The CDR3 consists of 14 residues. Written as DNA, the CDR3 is TGTGCCAGCAGTTTATTGGGAGACAATCAGCCCCAGCATTTT. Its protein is CASSLLGDNQPQHF.

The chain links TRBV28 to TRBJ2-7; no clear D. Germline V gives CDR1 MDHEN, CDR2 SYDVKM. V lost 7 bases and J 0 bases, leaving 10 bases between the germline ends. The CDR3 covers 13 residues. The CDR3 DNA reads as TGTGCCAGCACCTACAGTAGCTCCTACGAGCAGTACTTC. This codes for CASTYSSSYEQYF.

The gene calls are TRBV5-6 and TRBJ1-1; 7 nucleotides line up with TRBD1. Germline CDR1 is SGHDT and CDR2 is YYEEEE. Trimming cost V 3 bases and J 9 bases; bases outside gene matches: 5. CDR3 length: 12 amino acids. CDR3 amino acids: CASSSSTGQAFF. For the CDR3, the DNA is TGTGCCAGCAGCTCATCGACAGGGCAAGCTTTCTTT.

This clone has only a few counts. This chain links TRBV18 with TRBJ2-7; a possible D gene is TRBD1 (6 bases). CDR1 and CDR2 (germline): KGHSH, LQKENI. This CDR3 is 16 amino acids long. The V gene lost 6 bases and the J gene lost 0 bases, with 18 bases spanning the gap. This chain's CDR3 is CASSHNRALSSYEQYF. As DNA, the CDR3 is TGTGCCAGCTCTCATAACAGGGCCTTAAGCTCCTACGAGCAGTACTTC.

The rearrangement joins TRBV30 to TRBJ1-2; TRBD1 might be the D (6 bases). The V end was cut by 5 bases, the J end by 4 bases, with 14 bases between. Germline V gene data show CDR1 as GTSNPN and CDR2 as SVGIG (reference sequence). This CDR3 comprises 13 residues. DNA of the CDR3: TGTGCCTGGGACATGGGGGCATTCTATGGCTACACCTTC. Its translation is CAWDMGAFYGYTF.

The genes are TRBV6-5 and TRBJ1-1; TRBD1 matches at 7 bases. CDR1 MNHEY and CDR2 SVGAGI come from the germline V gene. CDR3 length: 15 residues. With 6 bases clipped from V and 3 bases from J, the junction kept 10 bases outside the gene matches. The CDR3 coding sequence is TGTGCCAGCAGGTCGACAGGGCGACGGGACACTGAAGCTTTCTTT. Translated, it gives CASRSTGRRDTEAFF.

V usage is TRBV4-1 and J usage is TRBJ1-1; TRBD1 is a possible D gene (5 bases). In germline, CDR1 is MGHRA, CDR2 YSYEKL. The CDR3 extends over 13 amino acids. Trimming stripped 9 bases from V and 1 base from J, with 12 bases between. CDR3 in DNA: TGCGCCAGTTTGGGACTTTCGAACACTGAAGCTTTCTTT. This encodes CASLGLSNTEAFF.

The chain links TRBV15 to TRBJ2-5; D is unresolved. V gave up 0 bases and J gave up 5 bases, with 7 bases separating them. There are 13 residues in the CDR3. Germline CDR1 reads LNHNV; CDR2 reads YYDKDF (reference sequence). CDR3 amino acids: CATSRENGETQYF. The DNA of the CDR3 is TGTGCCACCAGCAGAGAAAACGGGGAGACCCAGTACTTC.

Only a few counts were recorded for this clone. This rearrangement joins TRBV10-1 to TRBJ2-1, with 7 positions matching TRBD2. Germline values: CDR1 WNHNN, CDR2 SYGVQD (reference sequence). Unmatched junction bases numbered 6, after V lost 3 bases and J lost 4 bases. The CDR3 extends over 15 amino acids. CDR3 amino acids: CASSESSGVYNEQFF. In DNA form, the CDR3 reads TGCGCCAGCAGTGAATCGAGCGGGGTTTACAATGAGCAGTTCTTC.

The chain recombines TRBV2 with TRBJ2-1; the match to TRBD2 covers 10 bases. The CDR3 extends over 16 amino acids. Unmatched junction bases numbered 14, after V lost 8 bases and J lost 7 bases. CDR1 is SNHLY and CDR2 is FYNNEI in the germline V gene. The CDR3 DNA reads TGTGCCAGCTCTAAAGGGGTACTAGCGGGAAGGAATGAGCAGTTCTTC. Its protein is CASSKGVLAGRNEQFF.

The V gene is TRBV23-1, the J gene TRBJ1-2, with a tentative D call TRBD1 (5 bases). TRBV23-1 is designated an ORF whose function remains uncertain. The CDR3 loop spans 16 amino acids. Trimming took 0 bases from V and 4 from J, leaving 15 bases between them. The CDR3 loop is CASSQSVRQIGYGYTF. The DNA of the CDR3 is TGCGCCAGCAGTCAATCCGTAAGACAGATAGGCTATGGCTACACCTTC.

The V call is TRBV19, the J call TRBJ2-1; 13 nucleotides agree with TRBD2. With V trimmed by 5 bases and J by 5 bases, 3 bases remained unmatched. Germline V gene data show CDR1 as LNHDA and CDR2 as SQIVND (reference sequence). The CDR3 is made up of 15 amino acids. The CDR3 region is CASSRTSGGNNEQFF. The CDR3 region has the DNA TGTGCCAGTAGTCGGACTAGCGGGGGAAACAATGAGCAGTTCTTC.

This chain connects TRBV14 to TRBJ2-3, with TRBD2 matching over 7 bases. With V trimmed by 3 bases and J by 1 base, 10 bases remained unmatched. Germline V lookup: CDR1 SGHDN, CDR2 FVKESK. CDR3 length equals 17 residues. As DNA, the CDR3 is TGTGCCAGCAGCCAGCTTGGGGGAGGGCCAGGCACAGATACGCAGTATTTT. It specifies CASSQLGGGPGTDTQYF.

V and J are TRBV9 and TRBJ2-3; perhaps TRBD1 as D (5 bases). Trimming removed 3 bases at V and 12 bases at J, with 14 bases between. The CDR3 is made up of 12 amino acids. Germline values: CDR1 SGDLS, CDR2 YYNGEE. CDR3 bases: TGTGCCAGCAGCGCCCAGGGTCAAGCCCAGTATTTT. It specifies CASSAQGQAQYF.

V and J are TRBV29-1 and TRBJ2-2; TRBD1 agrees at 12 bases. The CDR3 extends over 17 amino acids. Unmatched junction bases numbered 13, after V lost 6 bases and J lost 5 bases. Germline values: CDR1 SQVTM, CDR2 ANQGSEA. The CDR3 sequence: CSVWAGTGGAGTGELFF. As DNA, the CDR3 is TGCAGCGTCTGGGCCGGGACAGGGGGCGCAGGTACCGGGGAGCTGTTTTTT.

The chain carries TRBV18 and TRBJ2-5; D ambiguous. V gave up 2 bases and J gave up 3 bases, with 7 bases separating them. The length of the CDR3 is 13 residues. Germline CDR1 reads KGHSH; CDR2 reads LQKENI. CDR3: CASSPGQKETQYF. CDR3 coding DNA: TGTGCCAGCTCACCAGGTCAGAAAGAGACCCAGTACTTC.

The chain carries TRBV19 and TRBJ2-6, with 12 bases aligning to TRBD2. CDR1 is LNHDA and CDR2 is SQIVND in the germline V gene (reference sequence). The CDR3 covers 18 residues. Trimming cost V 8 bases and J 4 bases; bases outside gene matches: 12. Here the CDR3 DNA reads TGTGCCAGTCGCCTGCCGGGACTAGCGGGTCCCGGGGCCAACGTCCTGACTTTC. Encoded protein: CASRLPGLAGPGANVLTF.

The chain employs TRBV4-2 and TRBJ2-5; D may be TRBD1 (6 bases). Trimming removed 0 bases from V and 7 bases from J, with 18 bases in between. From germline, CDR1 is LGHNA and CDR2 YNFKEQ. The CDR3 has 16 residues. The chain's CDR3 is CASSQERGTSGWTQYF. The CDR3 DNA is TGTGCCAGCAGCCAAGAAAGGGGGACATCCGGATGGACCCAGTACTTC.